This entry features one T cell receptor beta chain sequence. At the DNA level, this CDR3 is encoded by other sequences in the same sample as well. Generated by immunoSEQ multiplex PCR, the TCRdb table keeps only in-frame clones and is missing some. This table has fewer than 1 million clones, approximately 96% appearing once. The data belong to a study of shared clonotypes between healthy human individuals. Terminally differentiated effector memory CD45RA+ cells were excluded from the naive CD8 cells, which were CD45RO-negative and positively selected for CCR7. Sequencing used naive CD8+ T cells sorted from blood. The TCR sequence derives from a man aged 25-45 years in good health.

The CDR3 DNA is TGCAGTGCTAGAGAGGGCTATGAGCAGTTCTTC. This sequence encodes CSAREGYEQFF. The rearrangement joins TRBV20-1 to TRBJ2-1; the D is unclear. This CDR3 is built from 11 residues. The germline CDR1 and CDR2 sequences are DFQATT and SNEGSKA (reference sequence). V lost 0 bases and J lost 8, with 5 bases in between.